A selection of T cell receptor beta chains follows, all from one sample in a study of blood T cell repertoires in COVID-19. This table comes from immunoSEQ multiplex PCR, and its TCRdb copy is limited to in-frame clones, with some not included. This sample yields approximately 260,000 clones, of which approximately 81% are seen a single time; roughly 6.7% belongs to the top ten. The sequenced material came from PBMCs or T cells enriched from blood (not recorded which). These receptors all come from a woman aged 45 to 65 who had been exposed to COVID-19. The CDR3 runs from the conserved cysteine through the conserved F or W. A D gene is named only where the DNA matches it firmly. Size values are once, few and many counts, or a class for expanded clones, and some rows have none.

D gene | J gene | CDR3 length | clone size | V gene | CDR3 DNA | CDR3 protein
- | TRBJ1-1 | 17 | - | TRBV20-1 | TGCAGTGCTAGTAACGGTTTGGGGGCGGTGATGAACACTGAAGCTTTCTTT | CSASNGLGAVMNTEAFF
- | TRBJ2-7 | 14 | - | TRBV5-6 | TGTGCCAGCAGCCTTACCGACAGTTATTACGAGCAGTACTTC | CASSLTDSYYEQYF
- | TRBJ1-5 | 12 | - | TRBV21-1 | TGTGCCAGCAGCCCCCCTTGCGGGCCCCAGCATTTT | CASSPPCGPQHF
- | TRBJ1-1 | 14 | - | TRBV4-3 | TGCGCCAGCAGCCAAGATTTCGGGCAGGGTGAAGCTTTCTTT | CASSQDFGQGEAFF
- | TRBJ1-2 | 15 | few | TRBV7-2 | TGTGCCAGCAGCTTCTACCTAGGGGGTAGCTATGGCTACACCTTC | CASSFYLGGSYGYTF
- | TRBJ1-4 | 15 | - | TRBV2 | TGTGCCAGTCAACAGGAATCATCGAGTAATGAAAAACTGTTTTTT | CASQQESSSNEKLFF
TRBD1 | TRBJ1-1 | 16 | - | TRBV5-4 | TGTGCCAGCAGCTCGGACAGGTCGAACATGAACACTGAAGCTTTCTTT | CASSSDRSNMNTEAFF
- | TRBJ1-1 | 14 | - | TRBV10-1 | TGCGCCAGCAGTTTTCCCGGGACACCCCCTGAAGCTTTCTTT | CASSFPGTPPEAFF
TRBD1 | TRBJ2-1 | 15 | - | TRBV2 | TGTGCCCCATTATGGGACAGGGGGACCCACAATGAGCAGTTCTTC | CAPLWDRGTHNEQFF
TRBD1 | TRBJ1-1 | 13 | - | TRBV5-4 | TGTGCCAGCAGCCGCACAGGGGTGGCTGAAGCTTTCTTT | CASSRTGVAEAFF
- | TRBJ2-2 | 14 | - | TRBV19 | TGTGCCAGTAGTATAGGGGGCCATACCGGGGAGCTGTTTTTT | CASSIGGHTGELFF
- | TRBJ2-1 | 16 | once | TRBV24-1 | TGTGCCACCAGTGACCCCGACAGGTTGGGGATGAATGAGCAGTTCTTC | CATSDPDRLGMNEQFF
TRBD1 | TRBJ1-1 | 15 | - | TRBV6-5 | TGTGCCAGCAGACAAGACAGGGGGCTAGGCACTGAAGCTTTCTTT | CASRQDRGLGTEAFF
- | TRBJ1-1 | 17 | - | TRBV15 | TGTGCCACCAGCAGGAGTCCTATTGGGCAGGGGAACACTGAAGCTTTCTTT | CATSRSPIGQGNTEAFF
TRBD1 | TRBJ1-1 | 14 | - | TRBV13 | TGTGCCAGCAGCCTGGGACAGGTGAACACTGAAGCTTTCTTT | CASSLGQVNTEAFF
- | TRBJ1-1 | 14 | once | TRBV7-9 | TGTGCCAGCAGCTTAGGTGCAGTGAACACTGAAGCTTTCTTT | CASSLGAVNTEAFF
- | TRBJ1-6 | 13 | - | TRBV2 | TGTGCCAGCAGTCCCAATCAGGGGTCACCCCTCCACTTT | CASSPNQGSPLHF
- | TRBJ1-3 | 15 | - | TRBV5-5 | TGTGCCAGCAGCTTAGAGCTGAGCTCTGGAAACACCATATATTTT | CASSLELSSGNTIYF
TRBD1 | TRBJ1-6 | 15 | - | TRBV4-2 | TGTGCCAGCAGCTCAACGACAGGGGCCAATTCACCCCTCCACTTT | CASSSTTGANSPLHF
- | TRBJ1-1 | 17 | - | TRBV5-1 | TGCGCCAGCACCCCGGGCGGGATATCCATCACGAACACTGAAGCTTTCTTT | CASTPGGISITNTEAFF
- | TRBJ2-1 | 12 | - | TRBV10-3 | TGTGCCATCAGTGCCGCGAGGGATGAGCAGTTCTTC | CAISAARDEQFF
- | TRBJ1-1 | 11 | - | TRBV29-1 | TGCAGCGTTGAGGACGGGACAGAAGCTTTCTTT | CSVEDGTEAFF
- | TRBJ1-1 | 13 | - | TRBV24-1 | TGTGCCACCAGTGACCCCGGGAACACTGAAGCTTTCTTT | CATSDPGNTEAFF
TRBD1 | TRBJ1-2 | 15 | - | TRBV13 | TGTGCCAGCAGCTTGGGGGCAGGGGGGCCCTATGGCTACACCTTC | CASSLGAGGPYGYTF
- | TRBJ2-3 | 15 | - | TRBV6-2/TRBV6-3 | TGTGCCAGCAGTTACGCCCGGTTCTACACAGATACGCAGTATTTT | CASSYARFYTDTQYF
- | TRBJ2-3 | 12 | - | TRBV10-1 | TGCGCCAGCAGTGAGCAGAAGGATACGCAGTATTTT | CASSEQKDTQYF
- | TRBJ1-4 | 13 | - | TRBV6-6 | TGTGCCAGCGGGGGCACAACTAATGAAAAACTGTTTTTT | CASGGTTNEKLFF